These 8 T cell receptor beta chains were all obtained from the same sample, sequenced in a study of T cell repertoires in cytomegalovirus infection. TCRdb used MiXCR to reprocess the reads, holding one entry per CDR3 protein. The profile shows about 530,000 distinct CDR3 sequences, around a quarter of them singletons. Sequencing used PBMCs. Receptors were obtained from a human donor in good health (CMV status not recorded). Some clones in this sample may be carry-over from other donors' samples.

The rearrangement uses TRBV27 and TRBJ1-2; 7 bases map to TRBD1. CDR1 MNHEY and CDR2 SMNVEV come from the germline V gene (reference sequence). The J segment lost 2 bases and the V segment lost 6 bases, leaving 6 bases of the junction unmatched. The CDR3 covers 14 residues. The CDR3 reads CASRSRGGNYGYTF. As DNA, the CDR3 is TGTGCCAGCAGATCCAGGGGGGGGAACTATGGCTACACCTTC.

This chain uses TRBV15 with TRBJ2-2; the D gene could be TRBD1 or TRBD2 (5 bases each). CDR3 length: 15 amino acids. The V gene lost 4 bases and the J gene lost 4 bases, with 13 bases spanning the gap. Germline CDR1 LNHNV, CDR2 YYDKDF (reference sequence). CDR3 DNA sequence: TGTGCCACCAGCAAATCCGGGGCACTCACCGGGGAGCTGTTTTTT. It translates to CATSKSGALTGELFF.

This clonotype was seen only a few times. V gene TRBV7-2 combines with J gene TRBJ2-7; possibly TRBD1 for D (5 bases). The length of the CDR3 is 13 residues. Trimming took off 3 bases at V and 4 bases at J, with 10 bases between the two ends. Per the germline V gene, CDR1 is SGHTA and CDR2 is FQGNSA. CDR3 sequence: CASSLKGAYEQYV. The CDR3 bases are TGTGCCAGCAGCTTGAAAGGGGCTTACGAGCAGTACGTC.

In DNA, the CDR3 is TGTGCCAGCAGACCCCGGGGCGCCCCGGGGGAGCTGTTTTTT. Residues: CASRPRGAPGELFF. This chain connects TRBV6-5 to TRBJ2-2; D might be TRBD1 or TRBD2, each matching 5 bases. Trimming shortened V by 6 bases and J by 8 bases, and 16 bases separated the two germline ends. Germline V lookup: CDR1 MNHEY, CDR2 SVGAGI. The CDR3 sequence is 14 residues long.

Written as DNA, the CDR3 is TGTGCCAGCAGCATCCTACAGGGGCGATACAATGAGCAGTTCTTC. Protein product: CASSILQGRYNEQFF. The rearrangement links TRBV13 to TRBJ2-1; 7 nucleotides line up with TRBD1. There are 15 residues in the CDR3. CDR1 and CDR2 from the germline V gene are PRHDT and FYEKMQ (reference sequence). V trimming: 5 bases; J trimming: 4 bases; junction bases outside the gene matches: 8.

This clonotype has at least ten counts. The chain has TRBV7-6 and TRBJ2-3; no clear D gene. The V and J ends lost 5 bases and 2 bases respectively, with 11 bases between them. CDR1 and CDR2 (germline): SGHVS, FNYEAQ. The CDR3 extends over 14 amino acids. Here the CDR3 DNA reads TGTGCCAGCAGCCTCGACTGGAACACAGATACGCAGTATTTT. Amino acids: CASSLDWNTDTQYF.

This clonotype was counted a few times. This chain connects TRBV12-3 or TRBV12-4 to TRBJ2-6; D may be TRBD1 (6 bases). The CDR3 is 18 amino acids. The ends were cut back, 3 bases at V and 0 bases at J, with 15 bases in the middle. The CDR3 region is CASSFRVRGLSGANVLTF. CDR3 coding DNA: TGTGCCAGCAGTTTTCGGGTCAGGGGCCTCTCTGGGGCCAACGTCCTGACTTTC.

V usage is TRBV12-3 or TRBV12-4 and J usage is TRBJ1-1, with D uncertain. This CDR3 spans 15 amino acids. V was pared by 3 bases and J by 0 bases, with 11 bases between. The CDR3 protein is CASSFRVGLNTEAFF. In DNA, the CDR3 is TGTGCCAGCAGTTTTAGAGTAGGGCTGAACACTGAAGCTTTCTTT.